In this sample, the clone carrying this T cell receptor beta chain turned up once. The antigen remains undetermined. Employing constant-segment primers, 5'RACE generated TCR alpha and TCR beta cDNA libraries bearing sample barcodes and UMIs. TCRdb reprocessed the 5' RACE reads via MiXCR and lists one record per CDR3 protein. The sample carries some 300,000 distinct CDR3 sequences, approximately 22% recorded once. These data are taken from a study of T-cell memory formation after mild COVID-19. Study overall: TCR clusters were largely donor specific. Broader study findings: Researchers found some responding clones in pre-infection memory, a sign that cross-reactive memory joined. Clones that shrank (day 15 to 85) were balanced CD4/CD8, whereas later expanders leaned CD4+.

Germline CDR1 MNHEY, CDR2 SVGEGT. Trimming shortened V by 10 bases and J by 4 bases, and 18 bases separated the two germline ends. This CDR3 region has 14 residues. The sample taken for sequencing was PBMCs or a T cell subset sorted from them (not recorded which). This TCR was sampled from a man aged 18 to 30 who had mild COVID-19 (a few samples of this study predate the infection). Cell type and time point are not known. The chain combines TRBV6-2 or TRBV6-3 with TRBJ2-3; perhaps TRBD2 as D (7 bases). The CDR3 DNA follows: TGTGCCACCCAGAGGGGGGGTTCCGCAGATACGCAGTATTTT. Translation gives CATQRGGSADTQYF.